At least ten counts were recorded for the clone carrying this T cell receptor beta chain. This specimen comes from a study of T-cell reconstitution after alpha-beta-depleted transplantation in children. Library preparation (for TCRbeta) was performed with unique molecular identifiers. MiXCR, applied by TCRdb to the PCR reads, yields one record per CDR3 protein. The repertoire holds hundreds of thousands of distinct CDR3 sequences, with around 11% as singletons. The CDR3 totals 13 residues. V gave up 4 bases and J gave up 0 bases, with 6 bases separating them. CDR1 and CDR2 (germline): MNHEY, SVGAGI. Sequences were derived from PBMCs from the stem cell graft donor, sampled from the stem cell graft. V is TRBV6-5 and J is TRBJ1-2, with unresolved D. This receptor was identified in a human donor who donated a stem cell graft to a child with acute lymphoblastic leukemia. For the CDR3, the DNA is TGTGCCAGCAGTTCCCCCACTAACTATGGCTACACCTTC. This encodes CASSSPTNYGYTF.